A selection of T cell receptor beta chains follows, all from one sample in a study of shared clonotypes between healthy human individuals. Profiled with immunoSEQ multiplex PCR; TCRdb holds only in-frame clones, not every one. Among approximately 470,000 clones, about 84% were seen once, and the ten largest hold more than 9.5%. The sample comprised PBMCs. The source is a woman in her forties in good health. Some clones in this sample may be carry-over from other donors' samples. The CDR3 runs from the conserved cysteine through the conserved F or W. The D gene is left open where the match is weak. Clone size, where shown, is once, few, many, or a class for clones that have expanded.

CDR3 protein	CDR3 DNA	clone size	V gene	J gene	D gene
CASSPIGVRNQPQHF	TGTGCCAGCAGCCCCATAGGGGTACGCAACCAGCCCCAGCATTTT	.	TRBV11-2	TRBJ1-5	.
CASSEWGPAGAQETQYF	TGTGCCAGCAGTGAATGGGGGCCAGCGGGAGCCCAAGAGACCCAGTACTTC	many	TRBV2	TRBJ2-5	TRBD2
CASSYRGQQDGELFF	TGCGCCAGCAGCTACAGGGGGCAGCAAGACGGGGAGCTGTTTTTT	once	TRBV5-1	TRBJ2-2	TRBD1
CSVGETGRPQHF	TGCAGCGTTGGGGAGACAGGGCGGCCCCAGCATTTT	.	TRBV29-1	TRBJ1-5	TRBD1
CASSPGGGTDTQYF	TGTGCCAGTAGTCCGGGCGGCGGGACAGATACGCAGTATTTT	.	TRBV19	TRBJ2-3	.
CASSTGLAHNEQFF	TGTGCCAGCAGCACTGGACTAGCCCACAATGAGCAGTTCTTC	.	TRBV11-3	TRBJ2-1	TRBD2
CASSLQGDTEAFF	TGTGCCAGCAGCCTACAGGGTGACACTGAAGCTTTCTTT	few	TRBV7-9	TRBJ1-1	.
CASSWDRGVGPQHF	TGTGCCAGCAGTTGGGACAGGGGAGTTGGGCCCCAGCATTTT	.	TRBV27	TRBJ1-5	TRBD1
CASSPRRFNEQFF	TGTGCCAGCTCACCTAGGAGGTTCAATGAGCAGTTCTTC	once	TRBV18	TRBJ2-1	.
CASSALPGPIYF	TGTGCCAGCAGCGCACTGCCCGGCCCCATATATTTT	.	TRBV7-2	TRBJ1-3	.
CAWSVSVGPGGGETQYF	TGTGCCTGGAGTGTATCTGTAGGGCCAGGGGGCGGAGAGACCCAGTACTTC	.	TRBV30	TRBJ2-5	TRBD1
CASSPGWGREDTEAFF	TGTGCCAGCAGTCCCGGTTGGGGGCGCGAGGACACTGAAGCTTTCTTT	.	TRBV28	TRBJ1-1	.
CASSPGQGGRNEQYF	TGTGCCAGCAGCCCAGGACAGGGGGGAAGGAACGAGCAGTACTTC	.	TRBV5-8	TRBJ2-7	TRBD1
CSARPNYGYTF	TGCAGTGCTAGACCGAACTATGGCTACACCTTC	.	TRBV20-1	TRBJ1-2	.
CASSLARNTGELFF	TGCGCCAGCAGCTTGGCGAGGAACACCGGGGAGCTGTTTTTT	.	TRBV5-1	TRBJ2-2	.
CASSQELVYNEQFF	TGCGCCAGCAGCCAAGAACTAGTTTACAATGAGCAGTTCTTC	.	TRBV4-3	TRBJ2-1	.
CASSMTGGSYEQYF	TGCGCCAGCAGCATGACAGGGGGATCCTACGAGCAGTACTTC	.	TRBV5-1	TRBJ2-7	TRBD1
CASSESTGFRYGYTF	TGTGCCAGCAGTGAATCGACAGGGTTTCGATATGGCTACACCTTC	once	TRBV25-1	TRBJ1-2	TRBD1
CASSPQGQGNHEQYF	TGTGCTAGCAGCCCCCAGGGACAGGGAAACCACGAGCAGTACTTC	.	TRBV7-7	TRBJ2-7	TRBD1
CASRSTDTQYF	TGTGCCAGCAGGAGCACAGATACGCAGTATTTT	.	TRBV5-4	TRBJ2-3	.
CASSFGLAGGRETQYF	TGCGCCAGCAGCTTTGGCCTAGCGGGAGGGCGGGAGACCCAGTACTTC	.	TRBV5-1	TRBJ2-5	TRBD2
CASSQSRGGGPDTQYF	TGCGCCAGCAGCCAGTCCAGGGGGGGCGGGCCGGATACGCAGTATTTT	.	TRBV4-3	TRBJ2-3	.
CSVDTGVVSYTF	TGCAGCGTTGATACAGGGGTTGTAAGCTACACCTTT	.	TRBV29-1	TRBJ1-2	TRBD1
CAISPTGNYEQYF	TGTGCCATCAGTCCGACAGGGAACTACGAGCAGTACTTC	many	TRBV10-3	TRBJ2-7	TRBD1
CASSALGRSNQPQHF	TGTGCCAGCAGTGCATTGGGGAGGAGCAATCAGCCCCAGCATTTT	.	TRBV6-1	TRBJ1-5	.
CASSQDPHMNSGNTIYF	TGCGCCAGCAGCCAAGACCCCCACATGAACTCTGGAAACACCATATATTTT	.	TRBV4-1	TRBJ1-3	.
CSVEPPGGVGGYTF	TGCAGCGTTGAGCCCCCGGGAGGGGTGGGTGGCTACACCTTC	.	TRBV29-1	TRBJ1-2	.
CASALPNQPQHF	TGTGCCAGCGCGCTCCCAAATCAGCCCCAGCATTTT	.	TRBV28	TRBJ1-5	.
CASRRGETQYF	TGTGCCAGCAGAAGAGGAGAGACCCAGTACTTC	.	TRBV7-2	TRBJ2-5	.
CATSVPGANVLTF	TGTGCCACCAGCGTCCCTGGGGCCAACGTCCTGACTTTC	.	TRBV15	TRBJ2-6	.